These 3 T cell receptor beta chains originate from one sample sequenced in a study of T cell clonotyping in hematopoietic cell transplantation. The time point was: recipient sample about 28 days before transplant, after cytoreduction. TCRdb's copy holds only in-frame clones and misses some; the assay was immunoSEQ multiplex PCR. The table lists more than 70,000 clones, almost 97% of them singletons. This sample comprised peripheral blood mononuclear cells, obtained before stem cell transplant. These receptor sequences come from a woman aged 50 to 65 with acute myeloid leukemia. Some clones in this sample may be carry-over from other donors' samples.

The chain is built from TRBV11-2 and TRBJ1-2, with 8 bases that match TRBD1. CDR3 length: 15 residues. Looked up from germline, CDR1 is SGHAT and CDR2 is FQNNGV. The J segment lost 7 bases and the V segment lost 5 bases, leaving 12 bases of the junction unmatched. The CDR3 bases are TGTGCCAGCAGCCCAGACAGGGGTCTGTTCCGTGGCTACACCTTC. Encoded protein: CASSPDRGLFRGYTF.

CDR3 in DNA: TGTGCCAGCACCTCCAACGGCGTCCCTGAATCTAACTATGGCTACACCTTC. It is translated as CASTSNGVPESNYGYTF. The chain employs TRBV25-1 and TRBJ1-2; D is undetermined. This CDR3 is built from 17 residues. Germline V lookup: CDR1 MGHDK, CDR2 SYGVNS. Trimming removed 7 bases at V and 0 bases at J, with 21 bases between.

The chain has TRBV19 and TRBJ1-2; the D gene is possibly TRBD1 (6 bases). The CDR3 totals 13 residues. Germline CDR1 LNHDA, CDR2 SQIVND (reference sequence). Trimming took off 5 bases at V and 3 bases at J, with 10 bases between the two ends. CDR3 in DNA: TGTGCCAGTAGTGGCGCAGGGGACTATGGCTACACCTTC. Translating gives CASSGAGDYGYTF. The variable domain in full, with the rest retrieved from reference TRBV19 and TRBJ1-2, is DGGITQSPKYLFRKEGQNVTLSCEQNLNHDAMYWYRQDPGQGLRLIYYSQIVNDFQKGDIAEGYSVSREKKESFPLTVTSAQKNPTAFYLCASSGAGDYGYTFGSGTRLTVV.